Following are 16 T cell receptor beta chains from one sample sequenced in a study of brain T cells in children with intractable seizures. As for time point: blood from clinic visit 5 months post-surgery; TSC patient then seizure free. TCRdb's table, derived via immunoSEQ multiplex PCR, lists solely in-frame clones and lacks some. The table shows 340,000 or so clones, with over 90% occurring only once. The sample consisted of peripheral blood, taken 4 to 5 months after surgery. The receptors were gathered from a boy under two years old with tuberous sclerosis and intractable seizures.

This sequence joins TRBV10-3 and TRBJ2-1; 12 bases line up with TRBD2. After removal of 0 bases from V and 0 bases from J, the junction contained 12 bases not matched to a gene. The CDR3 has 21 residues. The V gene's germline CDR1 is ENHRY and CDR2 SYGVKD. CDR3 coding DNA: TGTGCCATCAGTGAGTCTCTCTTTGGACTAGCGGGAAGAGCCTCCTACAATGAGCAGTTCTTC. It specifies CAISESLFGLAGRASYNEQFF.

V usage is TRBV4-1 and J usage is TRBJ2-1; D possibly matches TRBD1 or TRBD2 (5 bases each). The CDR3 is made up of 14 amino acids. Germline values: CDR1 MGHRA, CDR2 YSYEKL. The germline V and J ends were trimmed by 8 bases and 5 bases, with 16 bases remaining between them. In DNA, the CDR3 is TGCGCCAGCCGCTTTAGCGAACAGGACAATGAGCAGTTCTTC. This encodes CASRFSEQDNEQFF.

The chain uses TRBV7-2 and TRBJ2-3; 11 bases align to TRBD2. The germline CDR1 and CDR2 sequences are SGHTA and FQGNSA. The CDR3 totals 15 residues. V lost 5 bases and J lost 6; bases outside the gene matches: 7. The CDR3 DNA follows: TGTGCCAGCAGCAAAATAGCGGGGGGGGCTGATACGCAGTATTTT. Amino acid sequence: CASSKIAGGADTQYF. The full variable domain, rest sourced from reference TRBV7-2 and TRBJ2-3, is GAGVSQSPSNKVTEKGKDVELRCDPISGHTALYWYRQSLGQGLEFLIYFQGNSAPDKSGLPSDRFSAERTGGSVSTLTIQRTQQEDSAVYLCASSKIAGGADTQYFGPGTRLTVL.

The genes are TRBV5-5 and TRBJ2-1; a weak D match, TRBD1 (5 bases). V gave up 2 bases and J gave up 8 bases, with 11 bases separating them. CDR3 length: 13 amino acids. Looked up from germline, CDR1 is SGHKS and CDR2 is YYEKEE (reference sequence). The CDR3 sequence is CASSFEFRDEQFF. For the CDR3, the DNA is TGTGCCAGCAGCTTTGAGTTCAGGGATGAGCAGTTCTTC.

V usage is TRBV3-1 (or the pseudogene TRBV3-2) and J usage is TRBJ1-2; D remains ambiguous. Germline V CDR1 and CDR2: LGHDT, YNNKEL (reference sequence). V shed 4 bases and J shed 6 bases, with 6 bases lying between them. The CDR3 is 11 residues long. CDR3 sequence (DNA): TGTGCCAGCAGCCTCCCCCATGGCTACACCTTC. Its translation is CASSLPHGYTF.

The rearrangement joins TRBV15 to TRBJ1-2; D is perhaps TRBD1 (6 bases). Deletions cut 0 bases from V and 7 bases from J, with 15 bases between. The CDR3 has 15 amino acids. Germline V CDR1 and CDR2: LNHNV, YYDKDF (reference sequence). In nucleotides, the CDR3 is TGTGCCACCAGCAGAGATAAGTCACAGGGTCGTGGCTACACCTTC. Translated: CATSRDKSQGRGYTF. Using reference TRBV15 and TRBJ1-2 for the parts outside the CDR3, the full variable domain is DAMVIQNPRYQVTQFGKPVTLSCSQTLNHNVMYWYQQKSSQAPKLLFHYYDKDFNNEADTPDNFQSRRPNTSFCFLDIRSPGLGDTAMYLCATSRDKSQGRGYTFGSGTRLTVV.

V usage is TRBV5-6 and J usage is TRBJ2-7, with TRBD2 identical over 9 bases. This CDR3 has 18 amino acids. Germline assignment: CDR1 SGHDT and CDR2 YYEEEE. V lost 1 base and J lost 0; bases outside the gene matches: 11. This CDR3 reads CASSLLAGAASYSYEQYF. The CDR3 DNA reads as TGTGCCAGCAGCTTGTTAGCGGGGGCTGCCTCCTACTCCTACGAGCAGTACTTC.

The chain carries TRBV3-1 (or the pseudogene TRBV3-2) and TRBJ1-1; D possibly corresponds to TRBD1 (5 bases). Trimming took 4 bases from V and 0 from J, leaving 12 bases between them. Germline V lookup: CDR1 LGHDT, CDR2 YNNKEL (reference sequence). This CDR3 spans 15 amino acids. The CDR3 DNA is TGTGCCAGCAGCCTGATCATGGGGGTGAACACTGAAGCTTTCTTT. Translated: CASSLIMGVNTEAFF.

The CDR3 bases are TGCGCCAGCAGCCCGCTTCTAGCGGGGGGGCAATCCTACAATGAGCAGTTCTTC. This translates into CASSPLLAGGQSYNEQFF. The V and J genes are TRBV4-1 and TRBJ2-1, with 12 bases aligning to TRBD2. This CDR3 region has 18 residues. From germline, CDR1 is MGHRA and CDR2 YSYEKL. V shed 4 bases, J shed 1 base, and the junction held 8 bases outside the gene matches.

The CDR3 protein is CSVQVGGTSGRSTYEQYF. CDR3 sequence (DNA): TGCAGCGTCCAAGTCGGGGGGACTAGCGGGAGGTCTACCTACGAGCAGTACTTC. The rearrangement links TRBV29-1 to TRBJ2-7, with 15 bases lining up with TRBD2. J lost 2 bases, V lost 6 bases, and 14 bases had no gene match. The CDR3 contains 18 residues. Germline-derived CDR1 and CDR2 are SQVTM and ANQGSEA.

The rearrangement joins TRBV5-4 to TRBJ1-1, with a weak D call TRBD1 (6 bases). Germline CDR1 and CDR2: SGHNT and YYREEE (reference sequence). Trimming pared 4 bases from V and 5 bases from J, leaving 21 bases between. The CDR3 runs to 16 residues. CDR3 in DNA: TGTGCCAGCAGCCAGCCCAGGATTTGGGGGGCAACTGAAGCTTTCTTT. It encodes CASSQPRIWGATEAFF. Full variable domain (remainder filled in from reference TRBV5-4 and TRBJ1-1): ETGVTQSPTHLIKTRGQQVTLRCSSQSGHNTVSWYQQALGQGPQFIFQYYREEENGRGNFPPRFSGLQFPNYSSELNVNALELDDSALYLCASSQPRIWGATEAFFGQGTRLTVV.

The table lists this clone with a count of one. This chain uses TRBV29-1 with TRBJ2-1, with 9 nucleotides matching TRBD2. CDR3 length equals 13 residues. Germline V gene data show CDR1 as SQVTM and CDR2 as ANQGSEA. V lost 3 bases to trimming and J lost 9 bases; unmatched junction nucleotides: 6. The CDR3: CSVDSGLASEQFF. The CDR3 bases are TGCAGCGTTGATTCGGGACTAGCAAGTGAGCAGTTCTTC.

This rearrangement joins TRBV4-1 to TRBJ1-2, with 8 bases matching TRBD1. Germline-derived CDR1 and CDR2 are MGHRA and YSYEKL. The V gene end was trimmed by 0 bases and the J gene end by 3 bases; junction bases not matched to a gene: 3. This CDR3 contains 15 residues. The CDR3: CASSQDSGGDYGYTF. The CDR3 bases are TGCGCCAGCAGCCAAGATTCAGGGGGCGACTATGGCTACACCTTC.

CDR3 loop: CASSLLSDTDTQYF. The CDR3 DNA follows: TGTGCCAGCAGCTTACTGAGCGACACAGATACGCAGTATTTT. The chain has TRBV11-2 and TRBJ2-3; D not certain. V was shortened by 2 bases and J by 2 bases, with 8 bases between the two germline ends. Germline CDR1 and CDR2: SGHAT and FQNNGV. This CDR3 has 14 residues.

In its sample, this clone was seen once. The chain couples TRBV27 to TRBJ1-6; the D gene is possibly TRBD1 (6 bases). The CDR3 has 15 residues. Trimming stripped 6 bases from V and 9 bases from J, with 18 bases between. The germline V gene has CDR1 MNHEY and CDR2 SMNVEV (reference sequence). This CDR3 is CASRQEQGGSSPLHF. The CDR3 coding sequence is TGTGCCAGCAGACAAGAACAGGGTGGGAGTTCACCCCTCCACTTT.

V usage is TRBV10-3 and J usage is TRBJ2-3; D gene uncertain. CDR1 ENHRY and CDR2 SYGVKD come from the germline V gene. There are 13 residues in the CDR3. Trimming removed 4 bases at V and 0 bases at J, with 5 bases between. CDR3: CAISGVSTDTQYF. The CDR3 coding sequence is TGTGCCATCAGTGGTGTCAGCACAGATACGCAGTATTTT.